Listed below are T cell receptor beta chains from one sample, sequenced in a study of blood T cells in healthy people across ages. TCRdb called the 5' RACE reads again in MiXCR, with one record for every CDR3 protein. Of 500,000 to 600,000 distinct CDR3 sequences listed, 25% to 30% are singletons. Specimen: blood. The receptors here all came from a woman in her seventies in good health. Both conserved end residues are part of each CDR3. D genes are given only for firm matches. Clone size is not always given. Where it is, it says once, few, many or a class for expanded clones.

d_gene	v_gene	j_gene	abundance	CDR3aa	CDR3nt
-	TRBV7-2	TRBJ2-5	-	CASSLKVQTQYF	TGTGCCAGCAGCTTAAAGGTCCAGACCCAGTACTTC
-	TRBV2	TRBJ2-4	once	CASSQDVALAKNIQYF	TGTGCCAGCAGTCAAGACGTTGCTCTAGCCAAAAACATTCAGTACTTC
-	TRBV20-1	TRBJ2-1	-	CSARGSTGGSYNEQFF	TGCAGTGCTAGAGGATCGACAGGTGGCTCCTACAATGAGCAGTTCTTC
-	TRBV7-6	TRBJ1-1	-	CASSPLQGNTEAFF	TGTGCCAGCAGCCCTTTACAGGGGAACACTGAAGCTTTCTTT
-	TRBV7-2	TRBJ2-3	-	CASSSSGAGPSTDTQYF	TGTGCCAGCAGCTCGTCGGGTGCGGGTCCCAGCACAGATACGCAGTATTTT
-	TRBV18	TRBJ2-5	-	CASSPLEGDQETQYF	TGTGCCAGCTCACCCCTCGAGGGGGACCAAGAGACCCAGTACTTC
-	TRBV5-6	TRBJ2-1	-	CASSLSGRPYNEQFF	TGTGCCAGCAGCTTAAGCGGGCGCCCCTACAATGAACAGTTCTTC
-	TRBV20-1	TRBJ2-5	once	CSASRGSGNQETQYF	TGCAGTGCTAGCCGAGGTAGTGGGAACCAAGAGACCCAGTACTTC
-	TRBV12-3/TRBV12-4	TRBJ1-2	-	CASSLSESGIYGYTF	TGTGCCAGCAGCCTCAGCGAGTCGGGGATCTATGGCTACACCTTC
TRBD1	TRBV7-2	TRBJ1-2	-	CASSPRGQGDGYTF	TGTGCCAGCAGTCCTAGGGGACAGGGAGATGGCTACACCTTC
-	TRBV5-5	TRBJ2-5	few	CASSQLSPGETQYF	TGTGCCAGCAGCCAACTTAGCCCGGGCGAGACCCAGTACTTC
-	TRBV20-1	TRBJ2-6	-	CSAKLLRDAGANVLTF	TGCAGTGCTAAACTACTCCGGGACGCTGGGGCCAACGTCCTGACTTTC
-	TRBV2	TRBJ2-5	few	CASSESLAAKTQYF	TGTGCCAGCAGTGAAAGCCTAGCTGCGAAGACCCAGTACTTC
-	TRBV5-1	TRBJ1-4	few	CASRGGTPKEEKLFF	TGCGCCAGCCGGGGGGGGACCCCGAAGGAGGAAAAACTGTTTTTT
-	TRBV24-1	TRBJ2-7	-	CATTQQSYEQYF	TGTGCCACAACTCAGCAGTCCTACGAGCAGTACTTC
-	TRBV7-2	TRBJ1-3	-	CASSLARLQGGPGNTIYF	TGTGCCAGCAGCTTAGCGCGTTTACAGGGTGGTCCTGGAAACACCATATATTTT
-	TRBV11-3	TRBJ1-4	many	CASSPTGGGEKLFF	TGTGCCAGCAGCCCGACAGGAGGAGGAGAAAAACTGTTTTTT
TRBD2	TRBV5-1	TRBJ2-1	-	CASSSGTSSHNEQFF	TGCGCCAGCAGCTCCGGGACTAGCTCCCACAATGAGCAGTTCTTC
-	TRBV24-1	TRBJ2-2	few	CATSDAGMGNTGELFF	TGTGCCACCAGTGACGCAGGGATGGGTAACACCGGGGAGCTGTTTTTT
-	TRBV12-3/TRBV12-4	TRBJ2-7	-	CASSSLDRPPSYEQYF	TGTGCCAGCAGTTCCCTAGACAGGCCTCCCTCCTACGAGCAGTACTTC
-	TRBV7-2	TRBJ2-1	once	CASSLSEGGGEQFF	TGTGCCAGCAGCTTAAGTGAAGGAGGGGGGGAGCAGTTCTTC
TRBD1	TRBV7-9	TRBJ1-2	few	CASSLPGTGVYGYTF	TGTGCCAGCAGCTTACCGGGGACAGGAGTCTATGGCTACACCTTC
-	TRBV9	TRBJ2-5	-	CASSVGAQAGQETQYF	TGTGCCAGCAGCGTAGGGGCACAAGCGGGCCAAGAGACCCAGTACTTC
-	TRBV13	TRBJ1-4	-	CASSLVAGGEKLFF	TGTGCCAGCAGCTTAGTTGCTGGCGGGGAAAAACTGTTTTTT
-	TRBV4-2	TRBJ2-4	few	CASSQDYGGAHIAKTIQYF	TGTGCCAGCAGCCAAGATTACGGGGGAGCACACATAGCCAAAACCATTCAGTACTTC
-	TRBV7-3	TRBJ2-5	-	CASSASRAPQETQYF	TGTGCCAGCAGCGCGTCTAGAGCCCCACAAGAGACCCAGTACTTC
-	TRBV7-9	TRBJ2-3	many	CASSQGILAASTDTQYF	TGTGCCAGCAGCCAAGGTATCTTAGCGGCTAGCACAGATACGCAGTATTTT
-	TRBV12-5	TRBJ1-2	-	CASGLFSGEYFYGYTF	TGTGCTAGTGGTTTGTTCTCCGGGGAGTACTTCTATGGCTACACCTTC
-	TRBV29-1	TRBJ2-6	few	CSVVGGPGGANVLTF	TGCAGCGTTGTCGGAGGGCCCGGCGGGGCCAACGTCCTGACTTTC
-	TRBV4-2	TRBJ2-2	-	CASKESGGPNTGELFF	TGTGCCAGCAAGGAATCCGGGGGGCCGAACACCGGGGAGCTGTTTTTT
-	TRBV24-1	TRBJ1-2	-	CATSDSVYGYTF	TGTGCCACCAGTGATTCGGTCTATGGCTACACCTTC
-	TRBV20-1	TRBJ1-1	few	CSARDLLRDTEAFF	TGCAGTGCTAGAGATCTTTTACGGGACACTGAAGCTTTCTTT
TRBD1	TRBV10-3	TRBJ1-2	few	CAISDDRGIYGYTF	TGTGCCATCAGTGATGACAGGGGCATCTATGGCTACACCTTC
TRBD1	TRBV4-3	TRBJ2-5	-	CASSLGTGEGETQYF	TGCGCCAGCAGCCTAGGGACAGGGGAAGGGGAGACCCAGTACTTC
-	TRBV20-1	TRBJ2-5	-	CSARVRTGVQETQYF	TGCAGTGCCAGAGTTCGTACAGGAGTCCAAGAGACCCAGTACTTC
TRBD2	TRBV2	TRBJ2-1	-	CASSSGTSGGREQFF	TGTGCCAGCAGTTCTGGGACTAGCGGGGGTCGTGAGCAGTTCTTC
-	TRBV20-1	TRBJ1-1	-	CSARDRRVFGTEAFF	TGCAGTGCTAGAGATAGGCGGGTATTCGGGACTGAAGCTTTCTTT
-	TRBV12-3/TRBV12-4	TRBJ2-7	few	CASSLGQVSSYEQYF	TGTGCCAGCAGTTTAGGACAGGTTAGCTCCTACGAGCAGTACTTC
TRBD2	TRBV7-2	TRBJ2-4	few	CASSSPSGGRGNIQYF	TGTGCCAGCAGCTCTCCCTCGGGGGGGCGTGGAAACATTCAGTACTTC
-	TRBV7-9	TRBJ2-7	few	CASSLFEGEYEQYF	TGTGCCAGCAGCTTGTTCGAGGGGGAGTACGAGCAGTACTTC
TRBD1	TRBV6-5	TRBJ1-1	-	CASVPLSAGQGEAFF	TGTGCCAGTGTCCCTTTGTCGGCGGGACAGGGTGAAGCTTTCTTT
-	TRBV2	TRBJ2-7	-	CASSADGTYEQYF	TGTGCCAGCAGCGCGGACGGGACCTACGAGCAGTACTTC
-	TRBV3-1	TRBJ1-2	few	CASSQRQVRGYTF	TGTGCCAGCAGCCAAAGACAGGTCCGTGGCTACACCTTC
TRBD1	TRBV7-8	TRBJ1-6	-	CASSVQTGGNSPLHF	TGTGCCAGCAGCGTCCAGACAGGGGGAAATTCACCCCTCCACTTT
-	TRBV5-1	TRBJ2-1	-	CASSLASDQFYNEQFF	TGCGCCAGCAGCTTGGCCTCGGACCAATTCTACAATGAGCAGTTCTTC
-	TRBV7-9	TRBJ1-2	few	CASRLGAGPHGYTF	TGTGCCAGCCGCCTGGGGGCAGGGCCCCATGGCTACACCTTC
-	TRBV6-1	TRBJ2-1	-	CASSALRGGAGNEQFF	TGTGCCAGCAGTGCACTCAGGGGGGGGGCCGGGAATGAGCAGTTCTTC
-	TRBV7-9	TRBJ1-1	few	CASSLVDGGNTEAFF	TGTGCCAGCAGCTTAGTGGATGGGGGGAACACTGAAGCTTTCTTT
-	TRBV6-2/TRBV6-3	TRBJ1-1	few	CASSTRTDREEAFF	TGTGCCAGCAGTACAAGGACTGACCGGGAAGAAGCTTTCTTT
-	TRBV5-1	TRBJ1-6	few	CASSLGTGNNSPLHF	TGCGCCAGCAGCTTGGGGACGGGTAATAATTCACCCCTCCACTTT
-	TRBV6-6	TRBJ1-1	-	CASSYTGTRAFF	TGTGCCAGCAGTTACACAGGGACAAGAGCTTTCTTT